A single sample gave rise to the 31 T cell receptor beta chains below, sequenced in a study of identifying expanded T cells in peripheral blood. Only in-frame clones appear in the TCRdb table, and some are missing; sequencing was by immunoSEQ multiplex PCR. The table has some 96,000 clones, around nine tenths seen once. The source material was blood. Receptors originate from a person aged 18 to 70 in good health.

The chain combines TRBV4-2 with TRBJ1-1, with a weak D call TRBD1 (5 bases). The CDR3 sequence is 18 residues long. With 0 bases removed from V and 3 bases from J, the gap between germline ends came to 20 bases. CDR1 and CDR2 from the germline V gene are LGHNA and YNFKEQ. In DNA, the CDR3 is TGTGCCAGCAGCCAAGATAGGTCGCAGGGAACGTTGGACACTGAAGCTTTCTTT. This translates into CASSQDRSQGTLDTEAFF.

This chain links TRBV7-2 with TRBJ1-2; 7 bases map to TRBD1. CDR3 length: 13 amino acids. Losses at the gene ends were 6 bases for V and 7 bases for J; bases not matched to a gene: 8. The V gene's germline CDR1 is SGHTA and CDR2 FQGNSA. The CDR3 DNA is TGTGCCAGCAGTCGGGACAGTTCTAGTGGCTACACCTTC. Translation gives CASSRDSSSGYTF.

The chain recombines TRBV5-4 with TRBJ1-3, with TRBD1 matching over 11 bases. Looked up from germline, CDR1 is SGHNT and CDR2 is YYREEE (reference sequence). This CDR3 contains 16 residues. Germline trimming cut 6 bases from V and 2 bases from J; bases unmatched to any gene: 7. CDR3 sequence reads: CASTVTGQGAGNTIYF. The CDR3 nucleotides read TGTGCCAGCACCGTTACGGGACAGGGGGCTGGAAACACCATATATTTT.

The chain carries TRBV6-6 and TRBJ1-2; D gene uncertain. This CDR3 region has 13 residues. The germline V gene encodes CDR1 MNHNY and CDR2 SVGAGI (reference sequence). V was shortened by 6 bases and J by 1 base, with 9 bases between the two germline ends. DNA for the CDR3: TGTGCCAGCAGGGGCCATCGTAACTATGGCTACACCTTC. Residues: CASRGHRNYGYTF.

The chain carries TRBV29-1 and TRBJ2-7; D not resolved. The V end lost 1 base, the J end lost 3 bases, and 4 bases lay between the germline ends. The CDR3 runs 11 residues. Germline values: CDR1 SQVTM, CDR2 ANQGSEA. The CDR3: CSVEVGYEQYF. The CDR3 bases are TGCAGCGTTGAAGTTGGCTACGAGCAGTACTTC.

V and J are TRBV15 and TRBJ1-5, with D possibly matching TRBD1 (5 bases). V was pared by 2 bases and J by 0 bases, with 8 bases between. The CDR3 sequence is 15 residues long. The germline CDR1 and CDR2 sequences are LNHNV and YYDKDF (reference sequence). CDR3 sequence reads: CATSRQGYSNQPQHF. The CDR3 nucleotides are TGTGCCACCAGCAGACAGGGCTATAGCAATCAGCCCCAGCATTTT.

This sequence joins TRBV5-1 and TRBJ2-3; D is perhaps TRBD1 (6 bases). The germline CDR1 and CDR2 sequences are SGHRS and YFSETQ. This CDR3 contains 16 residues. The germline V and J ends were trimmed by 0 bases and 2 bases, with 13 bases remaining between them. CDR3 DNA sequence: TGCGCCAGCAGCTTGGCCATCCGGGACACCACAGATACGCAGTATTTT. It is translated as CASSLAIRDTTDTQYF.

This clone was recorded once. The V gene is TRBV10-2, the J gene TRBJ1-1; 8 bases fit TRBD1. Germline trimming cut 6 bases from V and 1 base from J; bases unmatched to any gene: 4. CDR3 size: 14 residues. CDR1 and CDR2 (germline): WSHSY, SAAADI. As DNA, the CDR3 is TGCGCCAGCAGCACCACAGGGGGGAACACTGAAGCTTTCTTT. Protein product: CASSTTGGNTEAFF.

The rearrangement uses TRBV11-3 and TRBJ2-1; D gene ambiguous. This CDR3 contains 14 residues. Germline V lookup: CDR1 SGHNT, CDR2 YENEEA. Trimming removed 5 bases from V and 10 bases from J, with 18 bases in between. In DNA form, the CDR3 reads TGTGCCAGCAGCAGCCAGGACCCAAACGGGGAGCAGTTCTTC. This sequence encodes CASSSQDPNGEQFF.

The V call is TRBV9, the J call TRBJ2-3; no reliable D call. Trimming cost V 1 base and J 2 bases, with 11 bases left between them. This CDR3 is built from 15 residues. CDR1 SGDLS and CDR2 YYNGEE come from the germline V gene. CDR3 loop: CASSVTSAYTDTQYF. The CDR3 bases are TGTGCCAGCAGCGTAACGTCCGCTTACACAGATACGCAGTATTTT.

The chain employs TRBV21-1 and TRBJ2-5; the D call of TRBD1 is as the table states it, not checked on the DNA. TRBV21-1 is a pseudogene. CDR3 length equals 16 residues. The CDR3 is CASSKVARQHQETQYF. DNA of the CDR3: TGTGCCAGCAGCAAAGTTGCGCGACAGCACCAAGAGACCCAGTACTTC.

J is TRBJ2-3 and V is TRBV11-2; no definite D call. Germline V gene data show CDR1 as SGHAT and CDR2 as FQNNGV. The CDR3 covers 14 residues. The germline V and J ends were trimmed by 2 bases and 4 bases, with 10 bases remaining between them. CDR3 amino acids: CASSLPLRPDTQYF. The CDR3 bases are TGTGCCAGCAGCTTACCGCTGAGGCCAGATACGCAGTATTTT.

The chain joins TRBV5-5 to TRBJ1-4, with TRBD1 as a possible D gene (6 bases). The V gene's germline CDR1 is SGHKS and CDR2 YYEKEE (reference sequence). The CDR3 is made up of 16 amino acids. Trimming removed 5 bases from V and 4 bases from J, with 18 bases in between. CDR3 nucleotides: TGTGCCAGCAGTTTTGACCCCGGGGGCTATAATGAAAAACTGTTTTTT. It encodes CASSFDPGGYNEKLFF.

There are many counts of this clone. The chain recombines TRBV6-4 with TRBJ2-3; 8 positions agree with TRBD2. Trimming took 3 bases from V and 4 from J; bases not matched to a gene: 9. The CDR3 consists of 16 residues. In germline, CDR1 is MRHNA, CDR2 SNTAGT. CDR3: CASSEESGGGADTQYF. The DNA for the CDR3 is TGTGCCAGCAGTGAAGAAAGCGGGGGAGGAGCAGATACGCAGTATTTT.

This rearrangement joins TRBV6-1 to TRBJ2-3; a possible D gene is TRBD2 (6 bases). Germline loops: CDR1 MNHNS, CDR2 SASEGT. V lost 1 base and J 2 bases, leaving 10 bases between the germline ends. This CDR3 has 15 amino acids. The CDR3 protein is CASSEGAGNTDTQYF. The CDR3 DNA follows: TGTGCCAGCAGTGAAGGGGCGGGAAACACAGATACGCAGTATTTT.

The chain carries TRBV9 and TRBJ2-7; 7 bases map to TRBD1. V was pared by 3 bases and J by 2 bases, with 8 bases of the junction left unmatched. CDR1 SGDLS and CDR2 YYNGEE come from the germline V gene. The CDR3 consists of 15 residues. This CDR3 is CASSARTGKTYEQYF. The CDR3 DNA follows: TGTGCCAGCAGCGCCCGGACAGGAAAAACCTACGAGCAGTACTTC.

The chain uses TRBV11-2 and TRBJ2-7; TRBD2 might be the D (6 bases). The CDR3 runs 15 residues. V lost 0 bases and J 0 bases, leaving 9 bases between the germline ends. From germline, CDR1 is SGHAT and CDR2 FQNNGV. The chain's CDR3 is CASSLEVGSSYEQYF. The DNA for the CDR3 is TGTGCCAGCAGCTTAGAAGTCGGGAGCTCCTACGAGCAGTACTTC.

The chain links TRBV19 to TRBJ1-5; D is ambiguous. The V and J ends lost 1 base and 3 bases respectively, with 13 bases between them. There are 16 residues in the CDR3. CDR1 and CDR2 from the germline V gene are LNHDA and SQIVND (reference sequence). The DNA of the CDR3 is TGTGCCAGTAGTATAGGAGGCAGTTACGCCAATCAGCCCCAGCATTTT. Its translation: CASSIGGSYANQPQHF. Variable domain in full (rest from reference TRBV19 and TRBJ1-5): DGGITQSPKYLFRKEGQNVTLSCEQNLNHDAMYWYRQDPGQGLRLIYYSQIVNDFQKGDIAEGYSVSREKKESFPLTVTSAQKNPTAFYLCASSIGGSYANQPQHFGDGTRLSIL.

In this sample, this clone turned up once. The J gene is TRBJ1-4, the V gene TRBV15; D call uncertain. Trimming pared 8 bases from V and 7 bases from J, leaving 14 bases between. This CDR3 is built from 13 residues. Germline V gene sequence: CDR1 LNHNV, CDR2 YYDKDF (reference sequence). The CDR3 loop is CATLAGWGEKLFF. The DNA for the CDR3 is TGTGCCACCCTCGCAGGCTGGGGTGAAAAACTGTTTTTT.

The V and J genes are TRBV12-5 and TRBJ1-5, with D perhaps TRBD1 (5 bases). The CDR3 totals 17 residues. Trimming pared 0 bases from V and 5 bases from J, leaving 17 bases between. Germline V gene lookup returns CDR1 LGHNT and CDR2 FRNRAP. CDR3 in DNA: TGTGCTAGTGGTTTGGTACGGAGTGGGGGGGGAGATCAGCCCCAGCATTTT. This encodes CASGLVRSGGGDQPQHF.

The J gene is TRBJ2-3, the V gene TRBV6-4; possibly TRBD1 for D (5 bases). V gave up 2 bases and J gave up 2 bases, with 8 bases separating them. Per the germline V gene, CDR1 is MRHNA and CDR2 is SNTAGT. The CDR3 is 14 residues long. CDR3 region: CASSDRGYTDTQYF. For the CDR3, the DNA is TGTGCCAGCAGTGACAGGGGTTACACAGATACGCAGTATTTT.

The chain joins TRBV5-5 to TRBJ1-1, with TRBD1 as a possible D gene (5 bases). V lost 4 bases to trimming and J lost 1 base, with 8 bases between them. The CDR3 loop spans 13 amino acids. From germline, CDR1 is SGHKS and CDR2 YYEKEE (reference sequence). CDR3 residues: CASSQGGNTEAFF. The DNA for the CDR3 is TGTGCCAGCAGCCAGGGAGGGAACACTGAAGCTTTCTTT.

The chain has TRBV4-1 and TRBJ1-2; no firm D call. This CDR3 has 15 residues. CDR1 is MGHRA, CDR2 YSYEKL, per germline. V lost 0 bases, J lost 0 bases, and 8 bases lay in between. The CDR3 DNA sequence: TGCGCCAGCAGCCAAGACGGCAGGACTAACTATGGCTACACCTTC. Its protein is CASSQDGRTNYGYTF.

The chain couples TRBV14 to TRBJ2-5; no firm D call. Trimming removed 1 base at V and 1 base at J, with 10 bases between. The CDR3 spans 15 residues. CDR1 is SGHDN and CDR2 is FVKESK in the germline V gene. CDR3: CASSQVAALQETQYF. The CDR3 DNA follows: TGTGCCAGCAGCCAAGTCGCGGCACTCCAAGAGACCCAGTACTTC.

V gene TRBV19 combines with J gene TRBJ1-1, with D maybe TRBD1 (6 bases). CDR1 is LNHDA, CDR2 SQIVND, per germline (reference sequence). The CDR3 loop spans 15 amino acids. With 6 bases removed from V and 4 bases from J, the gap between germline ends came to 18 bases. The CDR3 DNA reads TGTGCCAGTAGAGACAACAGGGTCGGGGGCACTGAAGCTTTCTTT. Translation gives CASRDNRVGGTEAFF.

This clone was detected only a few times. The CDR3 sequence is CASSRTQLAGLTDTQYF. CDR3 DNA: TGTGCCAGCTCCCGGACCCAACTAGCGGGGCTCACAGATACGCAGTATTTT. This chain links TRBV18 with TRBJ2-3; 10 bases agree with TRBD2. Germline CDR1 KGHSH, CDR2 LQKENI. Trimming at V came to 6 bases and at J to 2 bases, leaving 11 bases not matched to a gene. The CDR3 totals 17 residues. Using reference TRBV18 and TRBJ2-3 for the parts outside the CDR3, the full variable domain is NAGVMQNPRHLVRRRGQEARLRCSPMKGHSHVYWYRQLPEEGLKFMVYLQKENIIDESGMPKERFSAEFPKEGPSILRIQQVVRGDSAAYFCASSRTQLAGLTDTQYFGPGTRLTVL.

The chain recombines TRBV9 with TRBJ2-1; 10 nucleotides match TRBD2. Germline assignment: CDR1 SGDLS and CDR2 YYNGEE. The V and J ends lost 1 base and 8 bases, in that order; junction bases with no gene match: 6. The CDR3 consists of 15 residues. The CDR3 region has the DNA TGTGCCAGCAGCGTACGGACTAGCGGCTTCGATGAGCAGTTCTTC. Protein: CASSVRTSGFDEQFF.

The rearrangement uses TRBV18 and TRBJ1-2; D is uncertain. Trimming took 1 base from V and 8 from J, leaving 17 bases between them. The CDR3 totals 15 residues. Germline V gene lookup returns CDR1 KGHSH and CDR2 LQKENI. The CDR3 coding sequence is TGTGCCAGCTCACCACGAGAGGCAGCGGAGGAAGGCTACACCTTC. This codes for CASSPREAAEEGYTF.

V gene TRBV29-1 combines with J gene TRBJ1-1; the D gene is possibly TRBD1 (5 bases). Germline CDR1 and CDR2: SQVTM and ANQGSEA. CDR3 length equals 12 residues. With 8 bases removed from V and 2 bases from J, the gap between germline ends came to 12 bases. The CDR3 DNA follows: TGCAGCACCTCTCAGGGAAACACTGAAGCTTTCTTT. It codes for CSTSQGNTEAFF.

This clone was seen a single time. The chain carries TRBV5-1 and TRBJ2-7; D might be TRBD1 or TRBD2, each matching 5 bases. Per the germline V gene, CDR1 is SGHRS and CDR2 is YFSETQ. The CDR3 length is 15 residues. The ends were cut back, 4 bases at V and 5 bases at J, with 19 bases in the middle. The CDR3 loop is CASSPAGGGPDEQYF. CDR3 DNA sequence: TGCGCCAGCAGCCCGGCTGGGGGTGGGCCCGACGAGCAGTACTTC.

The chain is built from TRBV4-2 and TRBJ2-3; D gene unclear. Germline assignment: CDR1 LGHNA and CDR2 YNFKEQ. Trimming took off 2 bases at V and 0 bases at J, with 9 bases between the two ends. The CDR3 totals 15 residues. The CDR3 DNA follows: TGTGCCAGCAGCCAACGGTTCGGGAGCACAGATACGCAGTATTTT. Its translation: CASSQRFGSTDTQYF.